This record looks at one TCR beta chain sequence and its context. What it binds is unknown. This specimen belongs to a study of metastatic and nonmetastatic thyroid tumors. On the study more broadly: Repertoires were compared across blood and tumor or nodule tissue from malignant and benign thyroid patients.

In the source study's methods: A distant-metastasis classifier for papillary thyroid cancer was built using CDR3 differences across clinicopathological groups. MiXCR re-clonotyped the PCR reads for TCRdb. The V and J calls were determined by TCRdb, not by the authors. The sample includes roughly 40,000 clones, approximately 20% of them seen just once. V lost 4 bases and J lost 11, with 20 bases in between. The germline V gene encodes CDR1 GTSNPN and CDR2 SVGIG (reference sequence). The CDR3 is 13 residues long. Overall study findings and caveats: Malignant thyroid tumors reportedly exceeded benign nodules significantly in TCR beta diversity, with the difference appearing in blood and tumor.

All patients reached thyroid surgery having received no treatment beforehand. This receptor was taken from a female donor with papillary thyroid cancer or a benign thyroid nodule (not recorded which). Some clones in this sample may be carry-over from other donors' samples. What was sequenced was tumor tissue. The chain recombines TRBV30 with TRBJ1-1; D possibly corresponds to TRBD1 (6 bases). CDR3 bases: TGTGCCTGGACTACCCCAGGGGCCAGTCGCGCTTTCTTT. Residues: CAWTTPGASRAFF.